These 23 T cell receptor beta chains were sequenced from one sample in a study of cytomegalovirus exposure and HLA in healthy donors. The PCR was carried out with 60 Vbeta primers and 13 Jbeta primers. This table comes from immunoSEQ multiplex PCR, and its TCRdb copy is limited to in-frame clones, with some not included. The sample lists hundreds of thousands of clones, 75% to 90% occurring once. The sequencing input was PBMCs. These receptors originate from a woman aged 18-35 years in good health and CMV-seronegative.

The chain recombines TRBV19 with TRBJ2-3; possible D gene TRBD2, 7 bases. CDR3 length: 16 amino acids. Germline CDR1 LNHDA, CDR2 SQIVND (reference sequence). Trimming took 7 bases from V and 2 from J, leaving 19 bases between them. Written as DNA, the CDR3 is TGTGCCAGTACCTTTGGCGGGGGCCTCTACACAGATACGCAGTATTTT. Translating it yields CASTFGGGLYTDTQYF.

The rearrangement links TRBV11-2 to TRBJ1-1; 10 bases agree with TRBD1. The CDR3 contains 18 residues. The trim removed 4 bases at V and 8 bases at J, leaving 19 bases unmatched. Germline V lookup: CDR1 SGHAT, CDR2 FQNNGV. Written as DNA, the CDR3 is TGTGCCAGCAGCTCGGTAACCGGGACAGGGGCACAAATTAAGGAAGCTTTCTTT. Translated: CASSSVTGTGAQIKEAFF.

V usage is TRBV7-7 and J usage is TRBJ2-2, with D possibly TRBD1 on 5 matching bases. V lost 0 bases, J lost 0 bases, and 5 bases lay in between. This CDR3 has 15 amino acids. Germline assignment: CDR1 SSHAT and CDR2 FNYEAQ (reference sequence). In DNA, the CDR3 is TGTGCCAGCAGCTTAGCGGGGCCGAACACCGGGGAGCTGTTTTTT. Translated, it gives CASSLAGPNTGELFF.

V and J are TRBV11-2 and TRBJ2-5; D is unclear. Trimming removed 2 bases from V and 4 bases from J, with 5 bases in between. The CDR3 runs 12 residues. Germline-derived CDR1 and CDR2 are SGHAT and FQNNGV. The CDR3: CASSLIRETQYF. In nucleotides, the CDR3 is TGTGCCAGCAGCTTAATCCGAGAGACCCAGTACTTC.

The chain is built from TRBV9 and TRBJ2-1, with 9 bases matching TRBD1. The germline V gene has CDR1 SGDLS and CDR2 YYNGEE. V lost 3 bases, J lost 14 bases, and 6 bases stayed unmatched. CDR3 length: 12 residues. The CDR3 coding sequence is TGTGCCAGCAGCGCGGGGACAGGGAGGGAGTTCTTC. Its protein is CASSAGTGREFF.

This clone came up once. V usage is TRBV5-1 and J usage is TRBJ2-5; 11 bases map to TRBD2. From germline, CDR1 is SGHRS and CDR2 YFSETQ. V lost 7 bases, J lost 1 base, and 6 bases stayed unmatched. The CDR3 runs 15 residues. CDR3 sequence (DNA): TGCGCCAGCCGTAGACTAGCGGGGTTCCAAGAGACCCAGTACTTC. Protein: CASRRLAGFQETQYF.

V is TRBV1 and J is TRBJ2-7; the table gives TRBD2 as D, unverified against the DNA. TRBV1 has pseudogene status. The CDR3 totals 14 residues. CDR3 nucleotides: TGCACCAGCAGCCAAGATTCGACTTTCTACGAGCAGTACTTC. This gives the protein CTSSQDSTFYEQYF.

The rearrangement uses TRBV10-3 and TRBJ2-7; 11 positions agree with TRBD1. The CDR3 is 17 residues long. J lost 6 bases, V lost 4 bases, and 14 bases had no gene match. Per the germline V gene, CDR1 is ENHRY and CDR2 is SYGVKD. CDR3 residues: CAISGGGQGGLSGEQYF. The CDR3 nucleotides read TGTGCCATCAGTGGAGGGGGACAGGGGGGACTCAGTGGCGAGCAGTACTTC.

This clone has only a few counts. The chain joins TRBV19 to TRBJ2-1, with D hard to call. Trimming cost V 10 bases and J 0 bases, with 10 bases left between them. Germline loops: CDR1 LNHDA, CDR2 SQIVND (reference sequence). The CDR3 length is 13 residues. CDR3 DNA sequence: TGTGCCACCTCAATGAGCTCCTACAATGAGCAGTTCTTC. Protein product: CATSMSSYNEQFF.

This rearrangement joins TRBV5-4 to TRBJ1-1, with D perhaps TRBD1 (6 bases). Trimming cost V 2 bases and J 1 base, with 12 bases left between them. There are 15 residues in the CDR3. Germline CDR1 is SGHNT and CDR2 is YYREEE (reference sequence). CDR3 protein: CASSFGGQRNTEAFF. The CDR3 DNA reads TGTGCCAGCAGCTTCGGTGGACAGAGGAACACTGAAGCTTTCTTT.

A single count supports this clone. In DNA, the CDR3 is TGTGCCAGTATTATTGGCGAAGGGAGCACTGAAGCTTTCTTT. It specifies CASIIGEGSTEAFF. This rearrangement joins TRBV19 to TRBJ1-1, with D unclear. CDR1 and CDR2 from the germline V gene are LNHDA and SQIVND (reference sequence). Trimming removed 7 bases from V and 4 bases from J, with 16 bases in between. This CDR3 comprises 14 residues.

The chain uses TRBV2 and TRBJ1-2, with a tentative D call TRBD1 (6 bases). The CDR3 contains 16 residues. Trimming left V 7 bases short and J 7 bases short, with 25 bases between. Germline V CDR1 and CDR2: SNHLY, FYNNEI. CDR3 nucleotides: TGTGCCAGCAAGGAGGTGTGGTTGGGCAGGGGCGGTGGCTACACCTTC. Its protein product is CASKEVWLGRGGGYTF.

V is TRBV7-9 and J is TRBJ1-2; possibly TRBD1 for D (5 bases). The V and J ends lost 1 base and 8 bases respectively, with 14 bases between them. The germline gives CDR1 SEHNR, CDR2 FQNEAQ (reference sequence). The length of the CDR3 is 14 residues. CDR3 sequence: CASSLEGQGGGYTF. The CDR3 nucleotides are TGTGCCAGCAGCTTAGAGGGGCAGGGCGGAGGCTACACCTTC. Combining the CDR3 with reference TRBV7-9 and TRBJ1-2 gives the whole variable domain DTGVSQNPRHKITKRGQNVTFRCDPISEHNRLYWYRQTLGQGPEFLTYFQNEAQLEKSRLLSDRFSAERPKGSFSTLEIQRTEQGDSAMYLCASSLEGQGGGYTFGSGTRLTVV.

The chain carries TRBV18 and TRBJ2-7; 12 bases agree with TRBD1. CDR3 size: 14 residues. After removal of 3 bases from V and 10 bases from J, the junction contained 7 bases not matched to a gene. Per germline, CDR1 KGHSH and CDR2 LQKENI. CDR3 nucleotide sequence: TGTGCCAGCTCACCTACCGGGACAGGGGGCGAACAGTACTTC. This sequence encodes CASSPTGTGGEQYF.

In its sample, this clone was seen a few times. V and J are TRBV2 and TRBJ2-3, with D maybe TRBD1 (6 bases). This CDR3 is 16 amino acids long. The germline gives CDR1 SNHLY, CDR2 FYNNEI. The V end was cut by 5 bases, the J end by 0 bases, with 15 bases between. The DNA for the CDR3 is TGTGCCAGCAGTCTCACAGGGTTCCTGAGCACAGATACGCAGTATTTT. It encodes CASSLTGFLSTDTQYF.

The V and J genes are TRBV11-3 and TRBJ2-7; D possibly corresponds to TRBD1 (6 bases). V was cut by 6 bases and J by 0 bases, with 9 bases left in between. This CDR3 is 13 amino acids long. Per germline, CDR1 SGHNT and CDR2 YENEEA. As DNA, the CDR3 is TGTGCCAGCAGTGACAGGAGCTCCTACGAGCAGTACTTC. Protein product: CASSDRSSYEQYF.

This sequence joins TRBV5-4 and TRBJ1-1; D perhaps matches TRBD1 (6 bases). The length of the CDR3 is 14 residues. The V end was cut by 4 bases, the J end by 0 bases, with 10 bases between. CDR1 and CDR2 from the germline V gene are SGHNT and YYREEE (reference sequence). The CDR3 region is CASSGGGMNTEAFF. DNA for the CDR3: TGTGCCAGCAGCGGGGGGGGCATGAACACTGAAGCTTTCTTT. Together with reference TRBV5-4 and TRBJ1-1, the CDR3 gives the full variable domain: ETGVTQSPTHLIKTRGQQVTLRCSSQSGHNTVSWYQQALGQGPQFIFQYYREEENGRGNFPPRFSGLQFPNYSSELNVNALELDDSALYLCASSGGGMNTEAFFGQGTRLTVV.

The chain links TRBV5-1 to TRBJ2-1; 7 bases line up with TRBD2. Germline assignment: CDR1 SGHRS and CDR2 YFSETQ. V lost 4 bases and J lost 4; bases outside the gene matches: 17. The CDR3 length is 18 residues. The CDR3: CASSGSGVSGEYYNEQFF. The CDR3 DNA reads TGCGCCAGCAGCGGCTCGGGGGTGAGCGGGGAGTATTACAATGAGCAGTTCTTC.

The CDR3 bases are TGTGCCAGCAGTTTCTGGACAGGGGGGAATCAGCCCCAGCATTTT. Encoded protein: CASSFWTGGNQPQHF. The chain couples TRBV28 to TRBJ1-5; 10 bases are a match to TRBD1. V gave up 3 bases and J gave up 4 bases; unmatched junction bases: 3. Per the germline V gene, CDR1 is MDHEN and CDR2 is SYDVKM. The CDR3 has 15 residues.

The chain recombines TRBV27 with TRBJ1-1, with D hard to call. Germline CDR1 reads MNHEY; CDR2 reads SMNVEV (reference sequence). V was clipped by 3 bases and J by 1 base, with 9 bases between them. CDR3 length: 14 amino acids. The CDR3 DNA follows: TGTGCCAGCAGTTTGCGGGGTAGGAACACTGAAGCTTTCTTT. Encoded protein: CASSLRGRNTEAFF.

The rearrangement uses TRBV18 and TRBJ2-6, with D perhaps matching TRBD2 (6 bases). Trimming took off 2 bases at V and 0 bases at J, with 8 bases between the two ends. This CDR3 is built from 16 residues. The V gene's germline CDR1 is KGHSH and CDR2 LQKENI. CDR3 amino acids: CASSPAGNSGANVLTF. Written as DNA, the CDR3 is TGTGCCAGCTCACCAGCGGGGAACTCTGGGGCCAACGTCCTGACTTTC.

For this clone: One end of the junction is discordant with germline, which a read error may explain. The chain recombines TRBV5-5 with TRBJ2-1; the D gene is possibly TRBD2 (6 bases). The CDR3 sequence is 14 residues long. Germline-derived CDR1 and CDR2 are SGHKS and YYEKEE (reference sequence). CDR3 nucleotides: TGTGCCAGCAGCCGGGAGTTCTCCTCCAATGAGCAGTTCTTC. It yields the protein CASSREFSSNEQFF.

This clone occurred once. In nucleotides, the CDR3 is TGTGCCAGTAGTATTAGGAGGACAGGGGGCACAGATACGCAGTATTTT. Translation: CASSIRRTGGTDTQYF. The chain carries TRBV19 and TRBJ2-3; 9 nucleotides align to TRBD1. V shed 3 bases, J shed 1 base, and the junction held 5 bases outside the gene matches. The CDR3 is made up of 16 amino acids. Germline V gene sequence: CDR1 LNHDA, CDR2 SQIVND (reference sequence). Based on the CDR3 plus reference TRBV19 and TRBJ2-3, the full variable domain is DGGITQSPKYLFRKEGQNVTLSCEQNLNHDAMYWYRQDPGQGLRLIYYSQIVNDFQKGDIAEGYSVSREKKESFPLTVTSAQKNPTAFYLCASSIRRTGGTDTQYFGPGTRLTVL.